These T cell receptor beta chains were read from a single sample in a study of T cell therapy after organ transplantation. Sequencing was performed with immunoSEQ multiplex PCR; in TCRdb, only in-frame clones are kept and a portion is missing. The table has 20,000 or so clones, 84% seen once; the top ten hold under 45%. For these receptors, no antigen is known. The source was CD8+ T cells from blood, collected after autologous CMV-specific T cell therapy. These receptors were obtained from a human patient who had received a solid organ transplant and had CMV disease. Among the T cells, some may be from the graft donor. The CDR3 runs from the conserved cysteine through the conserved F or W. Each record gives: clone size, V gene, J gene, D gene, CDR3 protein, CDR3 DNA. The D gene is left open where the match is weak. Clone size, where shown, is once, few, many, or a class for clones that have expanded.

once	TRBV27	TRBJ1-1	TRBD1	CASSSQGAMNTEAFF	TGTGCCAGCAGTTCCCAGGGGGCCATGAACACTGAAGCTTTCTTT
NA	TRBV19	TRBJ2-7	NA	CASSTDRNYLYEQYF	TGTGCCAGTAGTACTGACAGAAACTATTTGTACGAGCAGTACTTC
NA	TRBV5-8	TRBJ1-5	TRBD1	CASSPRDRWEWQPQHF	TGTGCCAGCAGCCCCCGGGACAGGTGGGAATGGCAGCCCCAGCATTTT
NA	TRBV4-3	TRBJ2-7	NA	CASSQDLSSYEQYF	TGCGCCAGCAGCCAAGATCTGAGCTCCTACGAGCAGTACTTC
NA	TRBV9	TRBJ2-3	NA	CASSVNSPDTQYF	TGTGCCAGCAGCGTTAACTCCCCAGATACGCAGTATTTT
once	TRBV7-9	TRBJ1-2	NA	CASSLDGYTF	TGTGCCAGCAGCTTAGATGGCTACACCTTC
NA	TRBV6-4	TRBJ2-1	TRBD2	CASSVSGEGNEQFF	TGTGCCAGCAGTGTTAGCGGGGAGGGCAATGAGCAGTTCTTC
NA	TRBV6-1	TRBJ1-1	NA	CATRSNGRGNTEAFF	TGTGCCACCCGAAGCAACGGGAGGGGGAACACTGAAGCTTTCTTT
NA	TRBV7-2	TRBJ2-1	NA	CASSPAGFEQFF	TGTGCCAGCAGCCCGGCGGGGTTTGAGCAGTTCTTC
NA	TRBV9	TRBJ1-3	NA	CASEIGVSGNTIYF	TGTGCCAGCGAAATCGGGGTCTCTGGAAACACCATATATTTT
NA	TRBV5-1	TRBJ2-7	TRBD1	CASSFVGQGAGEQYF	TGCGCCAGCAGCTTTGTAGGGCAGGGGGCCGGCGAGCAGTACTTC